This TCR beta chain is from a study of shared clonotypes between healthy human individuals. Whole-study results and caveats: Larger richness was generally estimated for naive than memory subsets.

As for this clone: As yet, its antigen is unknown.

This CDR3 has 15 residues. Germline CDR1 SGDLS, CDR2 YYNGEE. The trim removed 3 bases at V and 6 bases at J, leaving 6 bases unmatched. Replicate sorted-subset PCRs were loaded with approximately 190 ng DNA, roughly 33,000 T cell genomes. The repertoire was sequenced with immunoSEQ multiplex PCR; TCRdb's copy has only in-frame clones and lacks some. The sample has around 2.5 million clones; under 95% are singletons. The clonotype originates from a young man in good health. Some clones in this sample may be carry-over from other donors' samples. J is TRBJ2-3 and V is TRBV9, with TRBD2 matching over 11 bases. Sequenced input: naive CD4+ T cells from PBMCs. The subset was: CD45RA+ positively selected. CDR3 protein: CASSAGLAERDTQYF. CDR3 nucleotide sequence: TGTGCCAGCAGCGCGGGACTAGCGGAGAGGGATACGCAGTATTTT.